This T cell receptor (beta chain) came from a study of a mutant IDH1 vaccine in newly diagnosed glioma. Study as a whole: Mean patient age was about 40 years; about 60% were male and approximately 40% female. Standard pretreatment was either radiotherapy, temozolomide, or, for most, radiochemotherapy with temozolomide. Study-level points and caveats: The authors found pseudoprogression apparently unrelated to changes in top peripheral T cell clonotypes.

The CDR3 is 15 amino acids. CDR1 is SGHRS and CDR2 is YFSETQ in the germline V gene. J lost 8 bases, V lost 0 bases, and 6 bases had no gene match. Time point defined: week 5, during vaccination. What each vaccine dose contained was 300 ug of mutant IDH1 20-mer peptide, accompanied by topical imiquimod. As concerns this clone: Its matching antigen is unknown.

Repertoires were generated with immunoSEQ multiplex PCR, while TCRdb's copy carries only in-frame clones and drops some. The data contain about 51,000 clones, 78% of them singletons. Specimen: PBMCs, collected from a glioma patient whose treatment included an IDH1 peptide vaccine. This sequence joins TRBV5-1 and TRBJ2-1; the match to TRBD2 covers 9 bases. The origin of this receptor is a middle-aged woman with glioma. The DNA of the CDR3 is TGCGCCAGCAGCTTGGGCGCGGGGGGGCCCGATGAGCAGTTCTTC. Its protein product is CASSLGAGGPDEQFF.